What follows describes a single T cell receptor (beta chain). This sample was included in a study of blood T cell repertoires in COVID-19. Using immunoSEQ multiplex PCR, the repertoire was profiled, and TCRdb retains in-frame clones only, with some absent. The repertoire holds over 150,000 clones, with roughly 85% as singletons. The CDR3 is 14 residues long. Losses at the gene ends were 0 bases for V and 4 bases for J; bases not matched to a gene: 0. CDR1 is MNHEY, CDR2 SVGAGI, per germline. The sequence was obtained from a woman between 18 and 29 years old who had recovered from COVID-19. This chain uses TRBV6-5 with TRBJ1-2, with 9 bases lining up with TRBD1. Sequenced material: PBMCs or T cells enriched from blood (not recorded which). Written as DNA, the CDR3 is TGTGCCAGCAGTTACTCGACAGGGGGCTATGGCTACACCTTC. This sequence encodes CASSYSTGGYGYTF.